Listed below are T cell receptor beta chains from one sample, sequenced in a study of esophageal squamous cell carcinoma under preoperative chemotherapy. MiXCR, run by TCRdb on the PCR reads, gives a single entry per CDR3 protein. The profile shows about 32,000 distinct CDR3 sequences, 40% to 65% of them singletons. Collection of the sample occurred from a patient given preoperative chemotherapy. Source of these receptors: a human donor with esophageal squamous cell carcinoma. The donor label of this sample is uncertain. The CDR3 runs from the conserved cysteine through the conserved F or W. A D gene is named only where the DNA matches it firmly. Only part of the rows carry a size: once, few, many, or a class if the clone is expanded.

>many|TRBJ2-1|TRBD2|TRBV12-3/TRBV12-4
TGTGCCAGCAGTTTTTACGGGGGGGATGAGCAGTTCTTC
CASSFYGGDEQFF
>many|TRBJ2-6|-|TRBV11-2
TGTGCCAGCAGCTTGAGGGGCGACGGGGCCAACGTCCTGACTTTC
CASSLRGDGANVLTF
>-|TRBJ2-2|TRBD1|TRBV7-8
TGTGCCAGCCACAGGGGAAGCACCGATGAGCTGTATTTT
CASHRGSTDELYF
>many|TRBJ2-1|-|TRBV12-3/TRBV12-4
TGTGCCAGCAGCCTGGAGAGAGGGTACAATGAGCAGTTCTTC
CASSLERGYNEQFF
>many|TRBJ2-7|TRBD1|TRBV7-6
TGTGCCAGCAGCCCCGGACAGGGAACCTACGAGCAGTACTTC
CASSPGQGTYEQYF
>-|TRBJ2-7|TRBD1|TRBV4-3
TGCGCCAGCAGCCAAGAACAGGGGGAACACTACGAGCAGTACTTC
CASSQEQGEHYEQYF
>-|TRBJ2-3|-|TRBV7-2
TGTGGCAGCAGCTTGGGGGCGGGGGCCAAGGATACGCAGTATTTT
CGSSLGAGAKDTQYF
>-|TRBJ2-3|-|TRBV7-6
TGTGCCAGCCGGGCCTTGAACACCGAGACGCTGTATTTT
CASRALNTETLYF
>-|TRBJ2-4|TRBD2|TRBV7-8
TGTGCCAGCCGCAACCCGGCGGGGGGAGCCAAAAACATTCAGTACTTC
CASRNPAGGAKNIQYF
>-|TRBJ2-3|TRBD2|TRBV7-2
TGTGCCAGCAGCTTCCGGGTGGCGGGAGCCAAAAATACGCAGTACTTT
CASSFRVAGAKNTQYF
>-|TRBJ2-7|-|TRBV6-1
TGTGCCAGCAGTGAAGCGGCCGCCGATGTTTCCTACGAGCAGTACTTC
CASSEAAADVSYEQYF
>-|TRBJ2-5|TRBD1|TRBV7-2
TGTGCCAGCAGCTTGACAGGGGACGTAGAGACCCGGCACTTC
CASSLTGDVETRHF
>many|TRBJ1-6|-|TRBV7-6
TGTGCCAGCAGCTTGGGGCAGGGCCTCTCTAGTTCACCCCTCCACTTT
CASSLGQGLSSSPLHF
>-|TRBJ2-3|-|TRBV12-3/TRBV12-4
TGTGCCAGCAGGACCACCGGCGGGGGCAGCACAGATACGCAGTATTTT
CASRTTGGGSTDTQYF
>few|TRBJ2-4|-|TRBV6-5
TGTGCCAGCAGTTACGCGGGAACAGCCAAAAACATTCAGTACTTC
CASSYAGTAKNIQYF
>few|TRBJ2-5|-|TRBV12-3/TRBV12-4
TGTGCCAGCAGTTTTAACTCATGGGAGACCCAGTACTTC
CASSFNSWETQYF
>-|TRBJ2-2|-|TRBV7-8
TGTGCCAGCAGCCGCCTAGGGGGTGTGAACACAGGTGCGCTGTATTTT
CASSRLGGVNTGALYF
>-|TRBJ2-7|-|TRBV7-8
TGTGCCAGCAGCTTGGGACTGTCCTACGAGCAGTACTTC
CASSLGLSYEQYF
>-|TRBJ2-3|-|TRBV7-2
TGTGCCACGGGCCGGAGAGCCACAGATACGCAGTACTTT
CATGRRATDTQYF
>-|TRBJ2-1|-|TRBV11-3
TGTGCCAGCAGCTTACGGGGAGCGAGCAATGAGCAGTTCTTC
CASSLRGASNEQFF
>-|TRBJ2-1|TRBD2|TRBV7-3
TGTGCCCGCAGCTTAGCGGGTCTTAATACGCAGTTCTTC
CARSLAGLNTQFF
>-|TRBJ2-6|-|TRBV7-8
TGTGCCAGCAGCTTTGCAGGGGCCAACGTCCAGACCTTC
CASSFAGANVQTF
>-|TRBJ2-5|TRBD1|TRBV12-3/TRBV12-4
TGTGCCAGCGGGGGGCCAGGGGGCCCTGACCCAGAGACGCAGTACTTC
CASGGPGGPDPETQYF
>medium-sized|TRBJ2-3|TRBD2|TRBV7-2
TGTGCCAGCAGCGAACTGGGACTAGCGGGGGGGCAGGGTACGCAGTATTTT
CASSELGLAGGQGTQYF
>-|TRBJ2-5|TRBD2|TRBV7-2
TGTGCCAGCAGCGCGACTAGCGGGACCTACAATGAGCAGTACTTC
CASSATSGTYNEQYF
>large|TRBJ2-1|-|TRBV7-8
TGTGCCAGCAGCCTAGAGGGGGTAAGGCCCTACAATGAGCAGTTCTTC
CASSLEGVRPYNEQFF
>-|TRBJ2-3|TRBD2|TRBV12-3/TRBV12-4
TGTGCCAGCAGTTTAGCGTCCCTTAGCGGGGGAGCGAACACCGGGGCGCAGTATTTT
CASSLASLSGGANTGAQYF
>-|TRBJ2-4|TRBD2|TRBV12-3/TRBV12-4
TGTGCCAGCAGTACCACTGGGGGGGGAGGCACAGATATTCAGTATTTC
CASSTTGGGGTDIQYF
>-|TRBJ2-4|-|TRBV7-6
TGTGCCAGGGGCCCCGGGGTACGTCCCCAAAACATTCAGTACTTC
CARGPGVRPQNIQYF
>-|TRBJ2-7|-|TRBV11-2
TGTGCCAGCAGCTTAGAGGGCTCGGGGGTTGACGAGCAGTACTTC
CASSLEGSGVDEQYF
>many|TRBJ2-3|-|TRBV5-4
TGTGCCAGCAGCTTGGCCGGCACTACAGATACGCAGTATTTT
CASSLAGTTDTQYF
>once|TRBJ2-3|TRBD2|TRBV7-2
TGTGCCAGCAGCTTAGTGTCTGGGGGGGGAGCCAAAAATACGCAGTATTTC
CASSLVSGGGAKNTQYF
>many|TRBJ2-5|TRBD1|TRBV11-3
TGTGCCAGCAGCTTCGGACAGGGTGGGGAGACCCAGTACTTC
CASSFGQGGETQYF
>-|TRBJ2-4|-|TRBV7-2
TGTGCCAGCAGCTTAGAGGTCACCGGGGGCAGGGTCCAAGAGACTCAGTACTTC
CASSLEVTGGRVQETQYF
>many|TRBJ2-7|TRBD1|TRBV5-4
TGTGCCAGCAGCCGAACGGACAGGCCAAACTACGAGCAGTACTTC
CASSRTDRPNYEQYF
>medium-sized|TRBJ2-5|-|TRBV7-8
TGTGCCAGCAGCCTCAGGCACCAAGAGACCCAGTACTTC
CASSLRHQETQYF
>-|TRBJ2-7|TRBD2|TRBV12-3/TRBV12-4
TGTGCCAGCGGAAGACTAGCGGGAGGCTACGAGCAGTACTTC
CASGRLAGGYEQYF
>once|TRBJ2-7|TRBD2|TRBV28
TGTGCCAGCAGTTTAACTAGCGGCCCCTCCTACGAGCAGTACTTC
CASSLTSGPSYEQYF
>-|TRBJ2-4|TRBD2|TRBV7-2
TGTGCGGGCAGCGGGGTGCGCGGGGAAGGCACCCAGTACTTC
CAGSGVRGEGTQYF
>few|TRBJ2-2|TRBD1|TRBV7-9
TGTGCCAGCAGCTTACCCGGGACAGACAACACCGGGGAGCTGTTTTTT
CASSLPGTDNTGELFF
>many|TRBJ2-3|TRBD1|TRBV27
TGTGCCAGCAGCCCAGGGCAGGGGGTAGGCACAGATACGCAGTATTTT
CASSPGQGVGTDTQYF
>-|TRBJ2-4|TRBD2|TRBV7-6
TGTGGCCGCGTCTCGGGGGGGCGAGCCAAAAACACTCAGTACTTC
CGRVSGGRAKNTQYF
>-|TRBJ2-4|-|TRBV7-2
TGTGGCCGCGTCTCGGGGCGGTGGGCCAAAAACACGCAGTATTTC
CGRVSGRWAKNTQYF
>few|TRBJ2-1|-|TRBV4-2
TGTGCCAGCAGCCAAGAGGGGGCCAACCGGGCTGAGCAGTTCTTC
CASSQEGANRAEQFF
>-|TRBJ2-5|-|TRBV11-3
TGTGCCAGCGGGGTAGGTGCGGGCCCTAGCACAGATACCCAGTACTTC
CASGVGAGPSTDTQYF
>-|TRBJ2-3|-|TRBV7-6
TGTGCCAGCTCTATCGAGGCAGATAACACAGAGACGCAGTATTTT
CASSIEADNTETQYF
>medium-sized|TRBJ2-7|-|TRBV11-1
TGTGCCAGCAGTTTAAAGAGGGACACCTCCTACGAGCAGTACTTC
CASSLKRDTSYEQYF
>-|TRBJ2-6|TRBD2|TRBV7-2
TGTGCCAGCAGCTCTGGGCGGGGGGCCCCTCGGGACGCCCTGTCCTTC
CASSSGRGAPRDALSF
>medium-sized|TRBJ2-1|TRBD1|TRBV7-2
TGTGCCAGCAGCTTAAGTTCGGGACAGGGGAAAAACATTCAGTTCTTC
CASSLSSGQGKNIQFF
>-|TRBJ2-5|TRBD1|TRBV27
TGTGCCAGCAGTTTGGGCTGGACAGGGTACGGTGAGCAGTACTTC
CASSLGWTGYGEQYF
>many|TRBJ2-1|-|TRBV5-4
TGTGCCAGCAGCTTGGCGGGGGACTCCTACAATGAGCAGTTCTTC
CASSLAGDSYNEQFF
>-|TRBJ2-3|-|TRBV7-9
TGTGCCAGCGGCTCGGGGCTGGGGGGCACAGATACGCAGTATTTC
CASGSGLGGTDTQYF
>once|TRBJ2-7|-|TRBV7-2
TGTGGCCGCAGCTCGGGGCCGGGAGACACAGATACGCAGTACTTC
CGRSSGPGDTDTQYF
>medium-sized|TRBJ2-3|TRBD2|TRBV6-1
TGTGCCAGCAGTATCTCTAGCGGGGGACGGACAGATACGCAGTATTTT
CASSISSGGRTDTQYF
>many|TRBJ1-4|-|TRBV7-8
TGTGCCAGCAGCTTAGGTCCGAATGAAAAACTGTTTTTT
CASSLGPNEKLFF